This TCR beta chain came from a study of tumour-infiltrating T cells in Burkitt lymphoma. As for the study in general: Survival, overall and progression-free, tracked with productive clonality.

The repertoire was sequenced with immunoSEQ multiplex PCR; TCRdb's copy has only in-frame clones and lacks some. The repertoire has about 5,600 clones, roughly a sixth of them found once; the top ten carry about 13%. With 0 bases clipped from V and 1 base from J, the junction kept 8 bases outside the gene matches. Germline CDR1 is WSHSY and CDR2 is SAAADI. The CDR3 is made up of 18 amino acids. This clone appeared a few times. The V gene is TRBV10-2, the J gene TRBJ2-4; TRBD2 matches at 8 bases. This receptor was obtained from a human donor with diffuse large B-cell lymphoma. Sample: tumor tissue. In DNA form, the CDR3 reads TGCGCCAGCAGTGAGTCGCGTCTAGCGGGCCACGCCAAAAACATTCAGTACTTC. This codes for CASSESRLAGHAKNIQYF.